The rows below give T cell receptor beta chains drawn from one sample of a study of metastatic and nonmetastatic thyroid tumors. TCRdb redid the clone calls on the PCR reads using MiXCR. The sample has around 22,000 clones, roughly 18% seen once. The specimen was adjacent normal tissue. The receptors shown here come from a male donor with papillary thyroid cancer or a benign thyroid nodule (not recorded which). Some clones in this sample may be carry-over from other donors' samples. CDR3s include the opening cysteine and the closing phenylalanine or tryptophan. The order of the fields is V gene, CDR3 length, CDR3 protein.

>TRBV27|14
CASSSGTQFYEQYF
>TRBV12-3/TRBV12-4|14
CASSPRIAAGELFF
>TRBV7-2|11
CASSLDSPLHF
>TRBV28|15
CASSWGRGAYNEQFF
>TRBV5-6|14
CACSPICGGYGYTF
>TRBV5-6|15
CASRSRSGQQYEQYF
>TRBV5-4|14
CASSSGQGVSEQYF
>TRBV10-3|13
CAISEEFNSPLHF
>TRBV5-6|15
CASSLTGVGYNEQFF
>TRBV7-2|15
CASSSLCGIRETQYF
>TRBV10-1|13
CASSEVGSTEAFF
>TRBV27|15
CASTHGTSGANVLTF
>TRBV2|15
CASSYTQYSNQPQHF
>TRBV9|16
CASSVTGQGGNSPLHF
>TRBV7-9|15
CASSHSSGGVREAFF
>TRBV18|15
CASSPFQGMGSPLHF
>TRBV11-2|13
CASSLKIFYEQYF
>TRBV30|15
CAWSYLGLSNEKLFF
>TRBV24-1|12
CATSVSGKILYF
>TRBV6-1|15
CASREQGVNTGELFF
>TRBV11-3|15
CASSLGLLNTGELFF
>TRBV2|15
CASSEVQGLNTEAFF
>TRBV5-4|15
CASSLGPSVGNEQFF